This TCR beta chain stems from a study of blood T cell repertoires in COVID-19. Looking at the study overall: COVID-19 samples, acute and convalescent, were from the United States, Italy and Spain.

Sequencing was performed with immunoSEQ multiplex PCR; in TCRdb, only in-frame clones are kept and a portion is missing. The sample shows some 200,000 clones, roughly 87% of them seen only once. All enrollees were roughly 18 to 89 years old and from under 25 US areas. There are 15 residues in the CDR3. After removal of 6 bases from V and 0 bases from J, the junction contained 7 bases not matched to a gene. CDR1 and CDR2 from the germline V gene are SEHNR and FQNEAQ (reference sequence). The sample comprised PBMCs or T cells enriched from blood (not recorded which). This TCR derives from a man between 18 and 29 years old with acute COVID-19. The chain is built from TRBV7-9 and TRBJ2-7; 8 positions match TRBD1. The chain's CDR3 is CASSGGTGVSYEQYF. CDR3 coding DNA: TGTGCCAGCAGTGGAGGGACAGGTGTCTCCTACGAGCAGTACTTC.